These 3 T cell receptor beta chains were all obtained from the same sample, sequenced in a study of OX40 agonist ivuxolimab in advanced cancers. Produced via immunoSEQ multiplex PCR; TCRdb's table is partial and in-frame only. The sample lists around 83,000 clones, approximately 84% occurring once. The source material was CD4+ or CD8+ T cells sorted from blood, sampled in a trial of the OX40 agonist ivuxolimab. Receptors originate from an adult with an advanced solid tumor such as melanoma, head and neck, liver or kidney cancer.

The V gene is TRBV4-1, the J gene TRBJ2-3; TRBD2 matches at 11 bases. Germline V gives CDR1 MGHRA, CDR2 YSYEKL. The ends lost 3 bases at V and 0 bases at J; junction bases unmatched: 5. The CDR3 covers 17 residues. The CDR3 spells CASSQLGTSGSTDTQYF. The CDR3 DNA follows: TGCGCCAGCAGCCAGCTCGGGACTAGCGGTAGCACAGATACGCAGTATTTT.

The V and J genes are TRBV30 and TRBJ2-7; D possibly corresponds to TRBD1 (5 bases). V was trimmed by 0 bases and J by 5 bases, leaving 8 bases between them. The CDR3 has 12 amino acids. Germline assignment: CDR1 GTSNPN and CDR2 SVGIG (reference sequence). The CDR3 DNA is TGTGCCTGGAGTGTAACAGGCAACGAGCAGTACTTC. Protein product: CAWSVTGNEQYF. The whole variable domain, remainder taken from reference TRBV30 and TRBJ2-7, is SQTIHQWPATLVQPVGSPLSLECTVEGTSNPNLYWYRQAAGRGLQLLFYSVGIGQISSEVPQNLSASRPQDRQFILSSKKLLLSDSGFYLCAWSVTGNEQYFGPGTRLTVT.

The chain carries TRBV10-2 and TRBJ1-1; D gene uncertain. The V end was cut by 0 bases, the J end by 0 bases, with 5 bases between. In germline, CDR1 is WSHSY, CDR2 SAAADI. This CDR3 contains 14 residues. CDR3 sequence (DNA): TGCGCCAGCAGTGAGTCTATCGTGAACACTGAAGCTTTCTTT. Its translation: CASSESIVNTEAFF.